This TCR beta chain was obtained from a study of T cells in Graves' hyperthyroidism and ophthalmopathy. Study-wide results and limits: In the blood, most expanded thyroid clonotypes above 0.001 appeared as well.

CDR3 size: 16 residues. Trimming took 0 bases from V and 7 from J; bases not matched to a gene: 7. Per the germline V gene, CDR1 is SGHRS and CDR2 is YFSETQ. Inclusion characteristics of ophthalmopathy patients comprised a Clinical Activity Score of at least 3, a NOSPECS grade of at least 4, and duration under 3 months. TCR beta CDR3 sequences were amplified from RNA transcripts. TCR CDR3 regions were first amplified by RT-PCR with HTBI primers. MiXCR, run by TCRdb on the multiplex PCR reads, gives a single entry per CDR3 protein. The sample holds hundreds of thousands of distinct CDR3 sequences, approximately 15% seen once. This clonotype was detected many times. Antigen specificity is unknown.

The clonotype originates from a man between 18 and 35 years old with Graves' ophthalmopathy. The material sequenced was blood. V usage is TRBV5-1 and J usage is TRBJ1-4; 9 bases align to TRBD1. The CDR3 DNA sequence: TGCGCCAGCAGCTTGGCCCCGGGACAGGGTGGTGAAAAACTGTTTTTT. This gives the protein CASSLAPGQGGEKLFF.